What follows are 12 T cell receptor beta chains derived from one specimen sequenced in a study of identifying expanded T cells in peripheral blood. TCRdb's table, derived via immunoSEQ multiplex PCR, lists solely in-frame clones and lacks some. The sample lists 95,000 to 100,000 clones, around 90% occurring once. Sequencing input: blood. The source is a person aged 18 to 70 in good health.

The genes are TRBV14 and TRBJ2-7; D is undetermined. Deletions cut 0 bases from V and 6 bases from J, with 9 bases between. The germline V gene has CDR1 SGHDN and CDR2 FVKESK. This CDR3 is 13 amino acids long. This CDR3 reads CASSQDDWTEQYF. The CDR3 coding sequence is TGTGCCAGCAGCCAAGATGACTGGACCGAGCAGTACTTC.

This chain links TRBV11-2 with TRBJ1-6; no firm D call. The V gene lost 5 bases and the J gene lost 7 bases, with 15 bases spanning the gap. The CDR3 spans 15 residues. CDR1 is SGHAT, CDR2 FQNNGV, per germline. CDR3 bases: TGTGCCAGCAGCCCGACGGGTCTTGGGAATTCACCCCTCCACTTT. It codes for CASSPTGLGNSPLHF.

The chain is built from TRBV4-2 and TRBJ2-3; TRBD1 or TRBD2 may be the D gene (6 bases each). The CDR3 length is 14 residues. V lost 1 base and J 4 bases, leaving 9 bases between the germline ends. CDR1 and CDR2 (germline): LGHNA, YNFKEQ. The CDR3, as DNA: TGTGCCAGCAGCCAAGGGGGGGCCCCAGATACGCAGTATTTT. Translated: CASSQGGAPDTQYF.

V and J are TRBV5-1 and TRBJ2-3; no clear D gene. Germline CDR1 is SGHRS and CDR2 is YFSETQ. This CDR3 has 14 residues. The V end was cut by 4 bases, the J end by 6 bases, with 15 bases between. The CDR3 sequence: CASSPGGVPDTQYF. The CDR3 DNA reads TGCGCCAGCAGCCCCGGTGGAGTTCCTGATACGCAGTATTTT.

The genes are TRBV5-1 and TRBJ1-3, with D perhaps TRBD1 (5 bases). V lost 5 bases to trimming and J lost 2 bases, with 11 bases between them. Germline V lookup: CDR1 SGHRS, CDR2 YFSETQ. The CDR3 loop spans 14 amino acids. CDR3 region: CASRSSGAGNTIYF. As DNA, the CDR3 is TGCGCCAGCAGATCATCGGGGGCTGGAAACACCATATATTTT.

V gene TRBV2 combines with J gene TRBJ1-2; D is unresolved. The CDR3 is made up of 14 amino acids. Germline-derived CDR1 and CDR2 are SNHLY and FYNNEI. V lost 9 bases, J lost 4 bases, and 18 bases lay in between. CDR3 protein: CARPLGSAGYGYTF. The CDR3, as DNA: TGTGCCAGGCCGTTAGGGTCTGCGGGCTATGGCTACACCTTC.

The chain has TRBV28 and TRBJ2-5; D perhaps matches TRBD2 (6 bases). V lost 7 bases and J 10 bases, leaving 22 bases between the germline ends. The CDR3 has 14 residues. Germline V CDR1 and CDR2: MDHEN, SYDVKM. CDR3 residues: CASTHDWSTEGQYF. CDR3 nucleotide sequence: TGTGCCAGCACTCATGATTGGTCGACGGAGGGCCAGTACTTC.

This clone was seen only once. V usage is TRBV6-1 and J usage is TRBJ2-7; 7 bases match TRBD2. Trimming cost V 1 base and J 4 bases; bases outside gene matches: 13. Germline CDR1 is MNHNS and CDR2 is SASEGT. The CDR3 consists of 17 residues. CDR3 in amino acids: CASSEVGLTVGGYEQYF. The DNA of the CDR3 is TGTGCCAGCAGTGAAGTTGGGTTGACCGTCGGGGGGTACGAGCAGTACTTC.

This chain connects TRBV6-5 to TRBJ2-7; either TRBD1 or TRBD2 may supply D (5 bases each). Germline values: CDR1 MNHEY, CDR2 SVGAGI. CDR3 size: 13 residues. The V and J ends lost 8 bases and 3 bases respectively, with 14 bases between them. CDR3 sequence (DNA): TGTGCCAGCCAGGGACGGACTTTCTACGAGCAGTACTTC. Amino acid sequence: CASQGRTFYEQYF.

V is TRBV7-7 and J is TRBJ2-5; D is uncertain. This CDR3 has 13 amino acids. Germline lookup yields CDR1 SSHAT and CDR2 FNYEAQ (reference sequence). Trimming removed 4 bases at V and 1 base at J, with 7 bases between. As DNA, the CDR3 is TGTGCCAGCAGCTCCCTGGGCCAAGAGACCCAGTACTTC. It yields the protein CASSSLGQETQYF.

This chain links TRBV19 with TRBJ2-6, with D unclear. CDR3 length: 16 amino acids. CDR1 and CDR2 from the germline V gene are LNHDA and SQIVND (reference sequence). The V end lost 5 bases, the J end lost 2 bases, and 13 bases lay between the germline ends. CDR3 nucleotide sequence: TGTGCCAGTAGTCCCCCTCCGGTCGCTGGGGCCAACGTCCTGACTTTC. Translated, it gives CASSPPPVAGANVLTF.

The CDR3 loop is CASSRSLRGDYNEQFF. The CDR3 region has the DNA TGTGCCAGCAGCCGCTCTTTGCGGGGGGACTACAATGAGCAGTTCTTC. V and J are TRBV4-2 and TRBJ2-1, with 8 positions matching TRBD2. The CDR3 is 16 residues long. Germline V CDR1 and CDR2: LGHNA, YNFKEQ. With 4 bases clipped from V and 3 bases from J, the junction kept 8 bases outside the gene matches.